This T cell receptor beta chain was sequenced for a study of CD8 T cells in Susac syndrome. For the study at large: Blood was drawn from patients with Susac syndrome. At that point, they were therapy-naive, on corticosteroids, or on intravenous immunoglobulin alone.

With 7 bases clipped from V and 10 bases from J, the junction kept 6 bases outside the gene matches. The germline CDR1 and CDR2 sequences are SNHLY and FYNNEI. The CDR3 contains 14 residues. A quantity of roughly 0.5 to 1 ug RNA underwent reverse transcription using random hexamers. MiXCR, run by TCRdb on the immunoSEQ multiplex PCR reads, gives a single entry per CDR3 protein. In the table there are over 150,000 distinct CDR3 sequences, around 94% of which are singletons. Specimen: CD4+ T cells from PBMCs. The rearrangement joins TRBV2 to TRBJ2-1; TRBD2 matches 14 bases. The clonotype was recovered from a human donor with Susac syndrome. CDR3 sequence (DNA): TGTGCCAGCATTAGACTAGCGGGGGGGCGCGAGCAGTTCTTC. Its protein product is CASIRLAGGREQFF.